This T cell receptor beta chain comes out of a study of T cells expressing NK-cell markers. From the 5' RACE reads, TCRdb lists one entry per CDR3 protein and no DNA. The sample's table shows more than 400,000 distinct CDR3 sequences. Germline V lookup: CDR1 SGHTA, CDR2 FQGNSA. The CDR3 sequence is 17 residues long. The sample consisted of blood T cells: a sorted CD56 or NKG2C T cell subset, CD4+ or CD8+ T cells, or bulk PBMC T cells (not recorded which). V and J are TRBV7-2 and TRBJ2-1; the D call of TRBD2 rests on TCRdb alone, since no DNA is present to check it. This clonotype was sampled from a woman aged 18-69 years in good health. CDR3 amino acids: CASSLMLASSFSNEQFF.